This T cell receptor beta chain was identified in a study of vaccination effects on CD4 cells after COVID-19. Study results and limitations: Sampling in the study covered few convalescent patients and included no early post-infection timepoints.

Profiled with immunoSEQ multiplex PCR; TCRdb holds only in-frame clones, not every one. The sample contains about 34,000 clones, around four fifths of which appear only once. For this clone: Antigen unknown.

Before sequencing took place, the ViraFEST assay used viral peptide pools to expand antigen-specific CD4+ T cells. Once cultured for roughly 10 days, the cells underwent separation to obtain CD4+ T cells. Among the vaccine recipients, none had a prior SARS-CoV-2 infection, and nucleocapsid antibodies were negative. The V gene's germline CDR1 is SGDLS and CDR2 YYNGEE. J lost 5 bases, V lost 4 bases, and 4 bases had no gene match. The CDR3 loop spans 14 amino acids. This receptor was obtained from a human donor who received a COVID-19 vaccine. J is TRBJ2-2 and V is TRBV9; 8 nucleotides agree with TRBD1. Specimen: CD4+ T cells from PBMCs cultured with HCoV-OC43 spike peptides, collected before COVID-19 vaccination. Subset meaning: HCoV-OC43 spike overlapping peptide pool stimulation. In nucleotides, the CDR3 is TGTGCCAGCAGCAAAGGACAGGGAACCGGGGAGCTGTTTTTT. Protein: CASSKGQGTGELFF.